The 10 T cell receptor beta chains below all came from one sample that was sequenced in a study of blood T cell repertoires in COVID-19 (dated by TCRdb to the early 2020s). Preparation of the library involved the immunoSEQ multiplex PCR assay. The source is immuneACCESS, and TCRdb retained only in-frame sequences with V and J called. Part of the clones is not carried over; for the studies checked, unresolved V genes explain less than half of this, and the remainder is unexplained. The sample profile shows 200,000 or so clones; approximately 80% of them were found once. The top ten clones comprise 6.5% to 8.5% of the sample. The sequencing input was peripheral blood. Receptor source: a human donor with acute or convalescent COVID-19. The donor label of this sample is uncertain.

This rearrangement joins TRBV2 to TRBJ1-6; no clear D. Germline V gives CDR1 SNHLY, CDR2 FYNNEI. The CDR3 consists of 11 residues. With 2 bases removed from V and 10 bases from J, the gap between germline ends came to 3 bases. DNA for the CDR3: TGTGCCAGCAGTGAACGGTCACCCCTCCACTTT. It translates to CASSERSPLHF.

The chain has TRBV27 and TRBJ1-1, with D perhaps matching TRBD1 (6 bases). The CDR3 is 14 amino acids. Trimming shortened V by 6 bases and J by 0 bases, and 11 bases separated the two germline ends. From germline, CDR1 is MNHEY and CDR2 SMNVEV (reference sequence). CDR3 in amino acids: CASRIGGMNTEAFF. CDR3 nucleotides: TGTGCCAGCAGGATAGGGGGAATGAACACTGAAGCTTTCTTT.

This chain links TRBV7-2 with TRBJ2-1, with TRBD2 matching over 16 bases. The trim removed 5 bases at V and 6 bases at J, leaving 10 bases unmatched. CDR3 length: 18 amino acids. Per the germline V gene, CDR1 is SGHTA and CDR2 is FQGNSA. This chain's CDR3 is CASSPGLAGGPGLNEQFF. CDR3 coding DNA: TGTGCCAGCAGCCCGGGACTAGCGGGAGGGCCAGGTCTCAATGAGCAGTTCTTC.

In the case of this clone: The junction shows a germline mismatch at one end, possibly a read error. The CDR3 loop is CASNYFDRVGEQYF. CDR3 nucleotides: TGTGCCAGCAATTACTTCGACAGGGTGGGAGAGCAGTACTTC. This rearrangement joins TRBV6-2 or TRBV6-3 to TRBJ2-7; TRBD1 aligns across 7 bases. From germline, CDR1 is MNHEY and CDR2 SVGEGT. CDR3 length: 14 amino acids.

This rearrangement joins TRBV2 to TRBJ2-1; weak D call: TRBD1 (6 bases). V was pared by 7 bases and J by 1 base, with 11 bases between. The germline V gene encodes CDR1 SNHLY and CDR2 FYNNEI. This CDR3 has 14 residues. CDR3 sequence: CASIRDISYNEQFF. The DNA for the CDR3 is TGTGCCAGCATACGGGACATTTCCTACAATGAGCAGTTCTTC. Based on the CDR3 plus reference TRBV2 and TRBJ2-1, the full variable domain is EPEVTQTPSHQVTQMGQEVILRCVPISNHLYFYWYRQILGQKVEFLVSFYNNEISEKSEIFDDQFSVERPDGSNFTLKIRSTKLEDSAMYFCASIRDISYNEQFFGPGTRLTVL.

The V call is TRBV5-1, the J call TRBJ1-1, with D perhaps TRBD1 (5 bases). The CDR3 runs 15 residues. Germline values: CDR1 SGHRS, CDR2 YFSETQ. The V and J ends lost 3 bases and 1 base respectively, with 13 bases between them. CDR3 in DNA: TGCGCCAGCAGCTCTGGATATCAGGGGAACACTGAAGCTTTCTTT. Translated, it gives CASSSGYQGNTEAFF.

V is TRBV5-4 and J is TRBJ1-2, with 7 nucleotides matching TRBD1. J was trimmed by 8 bases and V by 4 bases; bases with no gene match: 8. CDR1 is SGHNT, CDR2 YYREEE, per germline (reference sequence). The CDR3 has 13 amino acids. CDR3 sequence (DNA): TGTGCCAGCAGCCGAGACAGGGTCGGCGGCTACACCTTC. Translation: CASSRDRVGGYTF.

The rearrangement uses TRBV7-8 and TRBJ1-2; 7 bases are a match to TRBD1. CDR1 is SGHVS, CDR2 FQNEAQ, per germline. The trim removed 5 bases at V and 4 bases at J, leaving 10 bases unmatched. This CDR3 region has 15 residues. CDR3 in DNA: TGTGCCAGCAGCATAGTGCAGGGGGGTGGCTATGGCTACACCTTC. Its protein product is CASSIVQGGGYGYTF.

V is TRBV3-1 (or the pseudogene TRBV3-2) and J is TRBJ1-2; D is perhaps TRBD1 (5 bases). The CDR3 runs to 15 residues. Looked up from germline, CDR1 is LGHDT and CDR2 is YNNKEL (reference sequence). The V end lost 4 bases, the J end lost 1 base, and 13 bases lay between the germline ends. The CDR3: CASSLDRTLNYGYTF. The CDR3 DNA sequence: TGTGCCAGCAGCCTCGATCGGACACTTAACTATGGCTACACCTTC.

The chain joins TRBV6-5 to TRBJ2-1; D call uncertain. The germline gives CDR1 MNHEY, CDR2 SVGAGI. The CDR3 totals 15 residues. Trimming pared 2 bases from V and 0 bases from J, leaving 8 bases between. The DNA for the CDR3 is TGTGCCAGCAGTTACGAAAGCAACTCCTACAATGAGCAGTTCTTC. Residues: CASSYESNSYNEQFF.